This T cell receptor beta chain was found in a study of T cell responses to AZD1222 COVID-19 vaccine (dated by TCRdb to about 2021). Background on the whole study: AZD1222 recipients whose second dose came at about 4 weeks and those whose second dose came at about 12 weeks were combined into one group, since spike-specific TCR depth and breadth did not differ between the two schedules. Trial participants were enrolled into age subgroups of 18-55, 56-69 and 70-plus years, which contained 148, 28 and 57 TCR-sequenced participants, respectively. A total of over 230 trial participants underwent TCR sequencing, of whom some 210 received two doses of AZD1222 and about 26 received two doses of the MenACWY control vaccine. Results and caveats for the whole study, not just this receptor: Epitopes outside the regions mutated in the B.1.351 and B.1.1.7 variants were reportedly recognized by nearly half of the unique spike-specific TCRs. Spike-specific TCR breadth and depth rose significantly after two AZD1222 doses compared with day 0 and with MenACWY recipients. Conclusions about previously exposed vaccinees are limited, since just a handful of AZD1222 recipients were seropositive for SARS-CoV-2 at baseline. Most participants were white British and females outnumbered males, and the authors suggested that clonal diversity may have been underestimated. Because no day 14 peak-response samples were available, repertoires were characterized only after the peak T cell response. The 56-69-year group was small, and its depth increase did not reach significance, likely because of low power. Vaccine-associated CD4 TCRs spanned the whole spike protein, with dominant responses in regions 160-218 and 743-854.

The label giving this sample's time point can be read as: baseline before first vaccination. The vaccinee samples were drawn from two UK trials, COV001 and COV002, one of which was a single-blind randomized controlled phase 2/3 trial testing AZD1222 (ChAdOx1 nCoV-19) in healthy adults. For TCRbeta chain sequencing, PBMC samples from trial participants were taken at day 0 and at day 28 after the second dose. Including cysteine and phenylalanine, the CDR3 has 14 amino acids. CDR3 DNA only is kept here, 42 bases in frame from base 1. Via the germline V gene, CDR1 is SGHAT and CDR2 FQNNGV. V is cut by 5 bases and J by 3 bases, and the space between the germline ends is 13 bases. The CDR3 regions of human TCRbeta chains were subjected to immunosequencing. As for how the authors treated the data: TCRs in the repertoires were matched against a reference library of SARS-CoV-2-specific TCRs that had been generated with the MIRA antigen-specificity platform. Breadth was defined as the fraction of unique TCRs that were SARS-CoV-2-associated, and depth was defined as the fraction of total T cells that were SARS-CoV-2-associated. Using the MIRA data, every spike-specific TCR was mapped to the spike region that the TCR reacted to and assigned to either a CD4 or a CD8 class. Log10-transformed breadth and depth values were compared by one-way ANOVA with Sidak's multiple comparisons tests. Held by TCRdb, this immuneACCESS table contains in-frame sequences only and omits some clones. Under half of the omission traces to an unresolved V gene where checked; the cause of the rest is unknown. That table supplies the V and J calls and clone size; D and trimming were determined from the DNA. Within this sample are 65,000 or so clones, with about 83% of them counted one time only. About 9.4% of the sample is in the top ten clones.

Note on this clone: No cognate antigen has been identified for it. No clone much larger than this one lies a single base away; base qualities are absent.

The TCR originated in an adult in good health. The chain joins TRBV11-2 to TRBJ1-2, with no reliable assignment of the D segment. The sequenced sample was peripheral blood, obtained on day 0 of AZD1222 vaccination. The nucleotide sequence is given as TGTGCCAGCAGCCCCAGCGGACGGTACTATGGCTACACCTTC. Translation gives CASSPSGRYYGYTF.